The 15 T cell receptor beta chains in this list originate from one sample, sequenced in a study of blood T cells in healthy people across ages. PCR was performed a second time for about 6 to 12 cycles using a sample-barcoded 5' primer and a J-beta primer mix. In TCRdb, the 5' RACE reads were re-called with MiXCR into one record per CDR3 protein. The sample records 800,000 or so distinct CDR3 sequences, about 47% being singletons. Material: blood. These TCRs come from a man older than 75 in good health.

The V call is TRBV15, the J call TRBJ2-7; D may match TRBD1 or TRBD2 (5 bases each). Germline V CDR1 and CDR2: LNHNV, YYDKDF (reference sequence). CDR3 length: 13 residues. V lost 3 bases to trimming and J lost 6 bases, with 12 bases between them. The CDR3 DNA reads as TGTGCCACCAGCAGGGGTGGGGGTTGCGAGCAGTACTTC. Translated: CATSRGGGCEQYF.

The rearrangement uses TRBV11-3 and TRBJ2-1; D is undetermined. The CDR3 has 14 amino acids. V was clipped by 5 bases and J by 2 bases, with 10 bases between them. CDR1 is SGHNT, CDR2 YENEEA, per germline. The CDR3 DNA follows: TGTGCCAGCAGCCTTGGGGTAGCCTACAATGAGCAGTTCTTC. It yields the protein CASSLGVAYNEQFF. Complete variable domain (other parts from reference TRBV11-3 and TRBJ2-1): EAGVVQSPRYKIIEKKQPVAFWCNPISGHNTLYWYLQNLGQGPELLIRYENEEAVDDSQLPKDRFSAERLKGVDSTLKIQPAELGDSAVYLCASSLGVAYNEQFFGPGTRLTVL.

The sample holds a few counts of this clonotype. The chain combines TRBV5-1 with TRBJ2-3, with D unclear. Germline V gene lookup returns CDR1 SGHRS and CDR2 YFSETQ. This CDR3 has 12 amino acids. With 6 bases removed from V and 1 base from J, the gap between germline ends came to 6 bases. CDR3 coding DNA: TGCGCCAGCAAGGATGGCACAGATACGCAGTATTTT. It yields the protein CASKDGTDTQYF.

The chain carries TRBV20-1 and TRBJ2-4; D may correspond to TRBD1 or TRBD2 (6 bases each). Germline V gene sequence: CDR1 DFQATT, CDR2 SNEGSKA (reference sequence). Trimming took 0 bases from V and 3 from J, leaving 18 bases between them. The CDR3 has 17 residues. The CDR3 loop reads CSARDIWGAKGKNIQYF. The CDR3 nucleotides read TGCAGTGCTAGAGATATCTGGGGGGCTAAGGGCAAAAACATTCAGTACTTC.

CDR3 sequence: CASSLGRGASGQQFF. In DNA form, the CDR3 reads TGTGCCAGCAGCTTAGGCCGGGGAGCTAGCGGTCAGCAGTTCTTC. The chain recombines TRBV7-2 with TRBJ2-1, with TRBD2 matching over 7 bases. The CDR3 runs to 15 residues. The V gene's germline CDR1 is SGHTA and CDR2 FQGNSA. J gave up 11 bases and V 1 base, and 11 bases lay outside the gene matches.

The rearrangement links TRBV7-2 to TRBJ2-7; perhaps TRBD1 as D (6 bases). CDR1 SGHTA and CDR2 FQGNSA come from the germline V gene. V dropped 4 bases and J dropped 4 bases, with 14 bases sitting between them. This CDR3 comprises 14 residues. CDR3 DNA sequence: TGTGCCAGCAGCTCCGTGAAGGGGGATTACGAGCAGTACTTC. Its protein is CASSSVKGDYEQYF.

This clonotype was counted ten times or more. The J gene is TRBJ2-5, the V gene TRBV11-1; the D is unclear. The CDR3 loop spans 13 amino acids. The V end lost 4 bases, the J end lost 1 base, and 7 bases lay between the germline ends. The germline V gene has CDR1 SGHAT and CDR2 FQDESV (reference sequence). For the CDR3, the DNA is TGTGCCAGCAGCTCCACCATCCAAGAGACCCAGTACTTC. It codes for CASSSTIQETQYF.

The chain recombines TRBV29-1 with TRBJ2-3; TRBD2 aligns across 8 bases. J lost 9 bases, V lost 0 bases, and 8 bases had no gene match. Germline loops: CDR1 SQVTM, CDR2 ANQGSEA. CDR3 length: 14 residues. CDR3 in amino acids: CSVEDFREGWTQYF. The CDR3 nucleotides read TGCAGCGTTGAAGATTTCCGGGAGGGCTGGACGCAGTATTTT.

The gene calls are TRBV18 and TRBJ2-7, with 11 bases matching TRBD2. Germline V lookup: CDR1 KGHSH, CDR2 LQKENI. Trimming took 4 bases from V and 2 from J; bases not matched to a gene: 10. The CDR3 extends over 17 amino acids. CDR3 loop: CASSQTSGAATPYEQYF. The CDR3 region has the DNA TGTGCCAGCTCACAGACTAGCGGGGCCGCTACCCCCTACGAGCAGTACTTC.

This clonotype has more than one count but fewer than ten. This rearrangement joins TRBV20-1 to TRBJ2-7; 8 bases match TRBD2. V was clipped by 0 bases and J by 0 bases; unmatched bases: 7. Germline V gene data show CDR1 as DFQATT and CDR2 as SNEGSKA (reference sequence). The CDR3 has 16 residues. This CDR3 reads CSARDPGLASSYEQYF. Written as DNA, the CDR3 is TGCAGTGCTAGAGATCCAGGACTAGCAAGCTCCTACGAGCAGTACTTC.

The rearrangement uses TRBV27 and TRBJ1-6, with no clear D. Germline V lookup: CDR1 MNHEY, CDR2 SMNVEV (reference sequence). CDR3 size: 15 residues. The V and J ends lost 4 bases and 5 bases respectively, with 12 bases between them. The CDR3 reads CASSYEDGNNSPLHF. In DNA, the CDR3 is TGTGCCAGCAGTTACGAGGACGGCAATAATTCACCCCTCCACTTT.

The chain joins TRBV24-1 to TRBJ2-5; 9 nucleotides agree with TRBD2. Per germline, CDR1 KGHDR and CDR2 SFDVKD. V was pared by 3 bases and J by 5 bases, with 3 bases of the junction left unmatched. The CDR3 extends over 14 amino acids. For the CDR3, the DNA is TGTGCCACCAGTGATCCAAGCGGGGGGGAGACCCAGTACTTC. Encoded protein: CATSDPSGGETQYF.

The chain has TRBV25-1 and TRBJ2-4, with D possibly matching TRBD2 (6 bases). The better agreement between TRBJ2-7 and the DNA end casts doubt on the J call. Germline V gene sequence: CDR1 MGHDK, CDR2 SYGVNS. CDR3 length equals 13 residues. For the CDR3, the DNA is TGTGCCAGCAGTGAATATGGAGGGTACGAGCAGTACTTC. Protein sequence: CASSEYGGYEQYF.

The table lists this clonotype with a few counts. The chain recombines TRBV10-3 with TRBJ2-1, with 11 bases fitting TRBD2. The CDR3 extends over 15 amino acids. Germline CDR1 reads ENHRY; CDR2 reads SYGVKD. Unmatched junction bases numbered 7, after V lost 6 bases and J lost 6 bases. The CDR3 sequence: CAISDLAGGSNEQFF. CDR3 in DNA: TGTGCCATCAGCGATCTAGCGGGAGGTTCCAATGAGCAGTTCTTC.

CDR3 coding DNA: TGTGCCAGCAGCGGCTGGACAGGGCCACAAGAGACCCAGTACTTC. This sequence encodes CASSGWTGPQETQYF. The chain combines TRBV7-2 with TRBJ2-5; 8 bases line up with TRBD1. Trimming removed 5 bases from V and 2 bases from J; junction bases left unmatched: 7. Germline V gene lookup returns CDR1 SGHTA and CDR2 FQGNSA. This CDR3 contains 15 residues. The full variable domain, completed using reference TRBV7-2 and TRBJ2-5, is GAGVSQSPSNKVTEKGKDVELRCDPISGHTALYWYRQSLGQGLEFLIYFQGNSAPDKSGLPSDRFSAERTGGSVSTLTIQRTQQEDSAVYLCASSGWTGPQETQYFGPGTRLLVL.